The 15 T cell receptor beta chains presented below share a single source sample, sequenced in a study of blood T cells in healthy people across ages. Primed by a sample-barcoded 5' primer and a J-beta primer mix, a second PCR proceeded for about 7 to 12 cycles. TCRdb used MiXCR to reprocess the 5' RACE reads, holding one entry per CDR3 protein. This table holds over 1,500,000 distinct CDR3 sequences, approximately 40% found once. The source material was blood. Receptors originate from a human donor in good health.

In this sample, this clonotype turned up a few times. The V gene is TRBV7-3, the J gene TRBJ1-2; D might be TRBD1 (6 bases). V was cut by 1 base and J by 8 bases, with 17 bases left in between. The CDR3 has 15 amino acids. Germline V gives CDR1 SGHTA, CDR2 FQGTGA. The CDR3 nucleotides are TGTGCCAGCAGCTTAAGGGTTTCGGGGACAAAGGGCTACACCTTC. Protein: CASSLRVSGTKGYTF.

This clonotype was seen a handful of times. V and J are TRBV20-1 and TRBJ2-1, with a weak D call TRBD1 (5 bases). This CDR3 comprises 13 residues. Germline V gene sequence: CDR1 DFQATT, CDR2 SNEGSKA (reference sequence). Trimming took 5 bases from V and 3 from J, leaving 11 bases between them. The CDR3 spells CSALGVRYNEQFF. The CDR3 DNA reads as TGCAGTGCTTTAGGGGTTCGCTACAATGAGCAGTTCTTC.

This chain connects TRBV20-1 to TRBJ2-3; TRBD2 matches 8 bases. There are 15 residues in the CDR3. Germline loops: CDR1 DFQATT, CDR2 SNEGSKA (reference sequence). Trimming took 6 bases from V and 9 from J; bases not matched to a gene: 17. CDR3 DNA sequence: TGCAGTGCCCCCATCGTCGAGCGGGGGAGGAGGACGCAGTATTTT. Encoded protein: CSAPIVERGRRTQYF.

The chain has TRBV6-6 and TRBJ2-7, with TRBD1 as a possible D gene (6 bases). This CDR3 contains 14 residues. V lost 2 bases to trimming and J lost 3 bases, with 11 bases between them. Germline V CDR1 and CDR2: MNHNY, SVGAGI (reference sequence). The CDR3 DNA reads as TGTGCCAGCAGTTACGACAGGACCTTCTACGAGCAGTACTTC. Translation: CASSYDRTFYEQYF.

This clonotype was picked up a small number of times. The gene calls are TRBV9 and TRBJ2-1; D possibly matches TRBD1 or TRBD2 (5 bases each). Germline CDR1 reads SGDLS; CDR2 reads YYNGEE. The CDR3 is made up of 17 amino acids. Trimming shortened V by 0 bases and J by 0 bases, and 13 bases separated the two germline ends. The CDR3 DNA is TGTGCCAGCAGCGTAGGTAACGAGGGGCCCTCCTACAATGAGCAGTTCTTC. Protein: CASSVGNEGPSYNEQFF.

At least ten counts were recorded for this clonotype. The chain carries TRBV29-1 and TRBJ2-7; tentative D call: TRBD2 (5 bases). V lost 7 bases and J 3 bases, leaving 16 bases between the germline ends. CDR1 is SQVTM and CDR2 is ANQGSEA in the germline V gene. This CDR3 is built from 13 residues. CDR3 amino acids: CSGGNGNHYEQYF. CDR3 DNA sequence: TGCAGCGGGGGTAACGGGAACCACTACGAGCAGTACTTC.

In this sample, this clonotype turned up a few times. The chain is built from TRBV7-2 and TRBJ1-2, with D possibly being TRBD1 (5 bases). V gave up 2 bases and J gave up 8 bases, with 12 bases separating them. Per germline, CDR1 SGHTA and CDR2 FQGNSA. This CDR3 contains 13 residues. This chain's CDR3 is CASSLSVGVGYTF. Written as DNA, the CDR3 is TGTGCCAGCAGCTTATCCGTGGGGGTCGGCTACACCTTC.

This clonotype was detected a few times. V usage is TRBV4-2 and J usage is TRBJ1-1; the match to TRBD1 covers 7 bases. Losses at the gene ends were 0 bases for V and 5 bases for J; bases not matched to a gene: 3. CDR3 length: 14 residues. Germline CDR1 is LGHNA and CDR2 is YNFKEQ. The CDR3 coding sequence is TGTGCCAGCAGCCAAGAACAGGGGTGGACTGAAGCTTTCTTT. Amino acid sequence: CASSQEQGWTEAFF.

This clonotype was observed a handful of times. This chain uses TRBV15 with TRBJ1-1; D is uncertain. Looked up from germline, CDR1 is LNHNV and CDR2 is YYDKDF (reference sequence). This CDR3 contains 11 residues. Trimming cost V 7 bases and J 4 bases, with 7 bases left between them. DNA for the CDR3: TGTGCCACCAAGGGTAGCACTGAAGCTTTCTTT. Translation: CATKGSTEAFF.

CDR3 in DNA: TGCAGCGGGTCTCAGGGTTATGGCTACACCTTC. Protein: CSGSQGYGYTF. This chain links TRBV29-1 with TRBJ1-2; TRBD1 is a possible D gene (5 bases). Germline CDR1 and CDR2: SQVTM and ANQGSEA. CDR3 length equals 11 residues. V lost 7 bases and J lost 5, with 11 bases in between.

This clonotype was seen once. Likely a read error: the CDR3 ends without its conserved phenylalanine or tryptophan. The chain has TRBV9 and TRBJ2-5, with D tentatively TRBD1 or TRBD2 (5 bases each). V shed 0 bases and J shed 2 bases, with 11 bases lying between them. This CDR3 is built from 15 residues. The germline CDR1 and CDR2 sequences are SGDLS and YYNGEE. The CDR3 nucleotides are TGTGCCAGCAGCGTAGGGGGGACGATACAAGAGACCCAGTACCTC. Its protein is CASSVGGTIQETQYL.

J is TRBJ1-2 and V is TRBV2; D is ambiguous. Looked up from germline, CDR1 is SNHLY and CDR2 is FYNNEI. The length of the CDR3 is 12 residues. V was cut by 7 bases and J by 3 bases, with 9 bases left in between. The CDR3 spells CASTGRDYGYTF. The CDR3 DNA reads as TGTGCCAGCACCGGCAGAGACTATGGCTACACCTTC.

This sequence joins TRBV7-9 and TRBJ2-3; D is undetermined. CDR1 and CDR2 from the germline V gene are SEHNR and FQNEAQ (reference sequence). This CDR3 has 14 amino acids. The V gene lost 5 bases and the J gene lost 11 bases, with 20 bases spanning the gap. The CDR3 is CASSKPRGRALQYF. The CDR3 DNA sequence: TGTGCCAGCAGCAAACCCCGAGGAAGGGCTTTGCAGTATTTT.

This chain joins TRBV4-2 and TRBJ1-5, with a possible D match to TRBD1 (5 bases). Germline loops: CDR1 LGHNA, CDR2 YNFKEQ. Between the trimmed V and J ends, which lost 4 bases and 6 bases, there was a span of 10 bases. The CDR3 has 13 residues. Written as DNA, the CDR3 is TGTGCCAGCAGCCCACAGGAAACTCAGCCCCAGCATTTT. The encoded protein is CASSPQETQPQHF.

This clonotype showed up just once. The rearrangement uses TRBV4-3 and TRBJ2-7; D remains ambiguous. The germline V gene encodes CDR1 LGHNA and CDR2 YSLEER. This CDR3 has 14 amino acids. V was trimmed by 1 base and J by 3 bases, leaving 10 bases between them. DNA for the CDR3: TGCGCCAGCAGCCAAGTGTATGACAACTACGAGCAGTACTTC. Amino acid sequence: CASSQVYDNYEQYF.